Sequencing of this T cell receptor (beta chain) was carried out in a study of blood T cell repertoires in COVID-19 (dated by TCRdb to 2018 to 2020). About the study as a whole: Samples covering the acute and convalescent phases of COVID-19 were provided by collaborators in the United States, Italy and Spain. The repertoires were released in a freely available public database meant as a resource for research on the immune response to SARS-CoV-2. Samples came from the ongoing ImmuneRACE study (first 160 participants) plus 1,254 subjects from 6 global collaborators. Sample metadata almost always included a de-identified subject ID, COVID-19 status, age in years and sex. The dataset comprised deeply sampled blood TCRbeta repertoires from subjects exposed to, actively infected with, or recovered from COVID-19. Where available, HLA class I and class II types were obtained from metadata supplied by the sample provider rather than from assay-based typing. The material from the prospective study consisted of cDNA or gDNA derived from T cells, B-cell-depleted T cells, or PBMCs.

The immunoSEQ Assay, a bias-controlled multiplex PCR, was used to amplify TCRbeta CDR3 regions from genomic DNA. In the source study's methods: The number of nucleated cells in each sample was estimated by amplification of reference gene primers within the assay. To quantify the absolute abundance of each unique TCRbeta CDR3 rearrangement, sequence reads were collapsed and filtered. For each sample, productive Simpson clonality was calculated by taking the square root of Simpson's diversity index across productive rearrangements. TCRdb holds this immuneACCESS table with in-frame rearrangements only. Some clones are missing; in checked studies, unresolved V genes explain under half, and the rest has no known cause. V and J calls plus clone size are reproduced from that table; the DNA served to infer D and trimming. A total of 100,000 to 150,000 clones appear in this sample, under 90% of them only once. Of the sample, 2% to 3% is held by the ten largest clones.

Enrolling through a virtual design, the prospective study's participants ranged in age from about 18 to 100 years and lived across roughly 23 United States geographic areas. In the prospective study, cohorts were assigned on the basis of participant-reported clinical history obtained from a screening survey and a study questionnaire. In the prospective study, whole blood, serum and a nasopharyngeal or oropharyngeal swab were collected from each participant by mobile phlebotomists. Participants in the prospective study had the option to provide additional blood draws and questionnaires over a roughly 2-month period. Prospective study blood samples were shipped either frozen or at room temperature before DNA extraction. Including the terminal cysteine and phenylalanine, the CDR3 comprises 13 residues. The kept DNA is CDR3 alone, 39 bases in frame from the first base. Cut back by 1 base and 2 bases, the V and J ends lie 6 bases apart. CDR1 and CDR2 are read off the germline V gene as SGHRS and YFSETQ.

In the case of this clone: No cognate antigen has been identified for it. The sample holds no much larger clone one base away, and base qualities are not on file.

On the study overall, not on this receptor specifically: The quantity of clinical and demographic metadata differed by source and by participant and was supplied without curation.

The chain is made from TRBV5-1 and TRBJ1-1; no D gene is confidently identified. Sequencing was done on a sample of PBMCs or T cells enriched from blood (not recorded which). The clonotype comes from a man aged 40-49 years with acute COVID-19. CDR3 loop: CASSLQLNTEAFF. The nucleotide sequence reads TGCGCCAGCAGCTTGCAACTCAACACTGAAGCTTTCTTT.